The 11 T cell receptor beta chains listed next were all sequenced from one sample in a study of cytomegalovirus exposure and HLA in healthy donors. The PCR made use of 60 Vbeta and 13 Jbeta primers. Sequenced by immunoSEQ multiplex PCR; TCRdb stores in-frame clones only, minus some. The data contain about 180,000 clones, 75% to 85% of them singletons. The sequenced sample was PBMCs. The receptors stem from a man younger than 40 in good health and CMV-seropositive.

This sequence joins TRBV23-1 and TRBJ2-5, with a weak D call TRBD2 (7 bases). TRBV23-1 is an ORF, with its function uncertain. V shed 7 bases and J shed 2 bases, with 29 bases lying between them. The CDR3 loop spans 19 amino acids. The CDR3 reads CASKGGQRGPIRQQETQYF. The DNA for the CDR3 is TGCGCCAGCAAGGGGGGGCAGCGTGGCCCCATACGGCAACAAGAGACCCAGTACTTC.

Of note for this clone: Other DNA sequences of this sample code for an identical CDR3. The chain uses TRBV4-3 and TRBJ1-1; no definite D call. Germline V gene sequence: CDR1 LGHNA, CDR2 YSLEER. V was shortened by 1 base and J by 7 bases, with 16 bases between the two germline ends. The CDR3 has 15 amino acids. The CDR3 region has the DNA TGCGCCAGCAGCCAAGGGATCCGGGGTAGTCGTGAAGCTTTCTTT. Its protein product is CASSQGIRGSREAFF.

The chain links TRBV30 to TRBJ1-1; a weak D match, TRBD1 (6 bases). The CDR3 spans 11 residues. Per the germline V gene, CDR1 is GTSNPN and CDR2 is SVGIG (reference sequence). The ends were cut back, 7 bases at V and 3 bases at J, with 9 bases in the middle. DNA of the CDR3: TGTGCCTCTCAGGGGCACACTGAAGCTTTCTTT. This codes for CASQGHTEAFF.

The chain joins TRBV7-9 to TRBJ2-1; possible D gene TRBD2, 5 bases. Trimming left V 5 bases short and J 2 bases short, with 13 bases between. This CDR3 contains 15 residues. Germline CDR1 is SEHNR and CDR2 is FQNEAQ (reference sequence). Written as DNA, the CDR3 is TGTGCCAGCAGCGAGGGTCAGCGGACCTACAATGAGCAGTTCTTC. It codes for CASSEGQRTYNEQFF.

The chain is built from TRBV25-1 and TRBJ1-6; no clear D. The germline CDR1 and CDR2 sequences are MGHDK and SYGVNS. CDR3 length: 13 residues. The V and J ends lost 0 bases and 8 bases respectively, with 5 bases between them. The CDR3 region is CASSEYGDSPLHF. CDR3 DNA sequence: TGTGCCAGCAGTGAATACGGTGATTCACCCCTCCACTTT. The full variable domain, with the rest looked up from reference TRBV25-1 and TRBJ1-6, is EADIYQTPRYLVIGTGKKITLECSQTMGHDKMYWYQQDPGMELHLIHYSYGVNSTEKGDLSSESTVSRIRTEHFPLTLESARPSHTSQYLCASSEYGDSPLHFGNGTRLTVT.

CDR3 nucleotide sequence: TGTGCCAGCAGTGAATGGCTAGCTGGGGCCAACGTCCTGACTTTC. Its translation is CASSEWLAGANVLTF. The chain has TRBV2 and TRBJ2-6; the D is unclear. CDR1 SNHLY and CDR2 FYNNEI come from the germline V gene. With 2 bases removed from V and 2 bases from J, the gap between germline ends came to 7 bases. This CDR3 comprises 15 residues.

The CDR3 loop reads CASSPPSKLETQYF. For the CDR3, the DNA is TGTGCCAGCAGCCCCCCCAGTAAGTTGGAGACCCAGTACTTC. This rearrangement joins TRBV28 to TRBJ2-5; D is unclear. The germline V and J ends were trimmed by 6 bases and 5 bases, with 16 bases remaining between them. The CDR3 is made up of 14 amino acids. Looked up from germline, CDR1 is MDHEN and CDR2 is SYDVKM.

In its sample, this clone was seen once. This chain connects TRBV9 to TRBJ1-1; tentatively, D is TRBD1 (6 bases). Looked up from germline, CDR1 is SGDLS and CDR2 is YYNGEE. V was shortened by 4 bases and J by 3 bases, with 16 bases between the two germline ends. This CDR3 contains 15 residues. CDR3 loop: CASSTHRAGDTEAFF. The CDR3 DNA is TGTGCCAGCAGCACCCACAGGGCCGGGGACACTGAAGCTTTCTTT.

This chain connects TRBV2 to TRBJ1-2, with D perhaps TRBD1 (6 bases). Germline V gives CDR1 SNHLY, CDR2 FYNNEI. V was shortened by 6 bases and J by 4 bases, with 21 bases between the two germline ends. The length of the CDR3 is 16 residues. The CDR3 DNA is TGTGCCAGCAGCTACCTACAGGGTGATGACAGCTATGGCTACACCTTC. This sequence encodes CASSYLQGDDSYGYTF.

The chain employs TRBV30 and TRBJ2-2; possibly TRBD2 for D (6 bases). V dropped 5 bases and J dropped 0 bases, with 13 bases sitting between them. Germline CDR1 reads GTSNPN; CDR2 reads SVGIG (reference sequence). The CDR3 has 15 residues. CDR3 residues: CAWGLGGPNTGELFF. The CDR3 bases are TGTGCCTGGGGTTTGGGGGGACCGAACACCGGGGAGCTGTTTTTT.

The gene calls are TRBV27 and TRBJ2-3; perhaps TRBD2 as D (6 bases). The germline V gene has CDR1 MNHEY and CDR2 SMNVEV (reference sequence). The CDR3 length is 16 residues. With 7 bases removed from V and 6 bases from J, the gap between germline ends came to 23 bases. Here the CDR3 DNA reads TGTGCCAGCACTAACCCCCAGTGGGGGGACCGGGATACGCAGTATTTT. Amino acids: CASTNPQWGDRDTQYF.